The rows below give T cell receptor beta chains drawn from one sample of a study of tissue-resident memory T cells in lung cancer. TCRdb re-derived calls from the reads in MiXCR, one entry per CDR3 protein. This table has 340 or so distinct CDR3 sequences, around a sixth appearing once. Material: CD103- CD8+ T cells from lung tumor tissue. These receptor sequences come from a human donor with treatment-naive lung cancer (subtype not recorded). Both conserved end residues are part of each CDR3. Fields, in order: D gene, J gene, CDR3 length, V gene, clone size, CDR3 DNA, CDR3 protein. The D gene is left open where the match is weak. Not all rows give a size; the values are once, few, many and, for expanded clones, a class.

>NA|TRBJ2-5|14|TRBV6-2/TRBV6-3|NA
TGTGCCAGCAGAGAGAGACCAATGGCTGAGACCCAGTACTTC
CASRERPMAETQYF
>NA|TRBJ2-3|14|TRBV28|large
TGTGCCAGCAGTTTCGTCGCGGGCACAGATACGCAGTATTTT
CASSFVAGTDTQYF
>TRBD2|TRBJ2-3|16|TRBV5-4|large
TGTGCCAGCAGCCCGGGACTAGCTTTACTCACAGATACGCAGTATTTT
CASSPGLALLTDTQYF
>NA|TRBJ2-7|14|TRBV20-1|NA
TGCAGTGCTAGAGATGACCTTAAACCTGCCGAGCAGTACTTC
CSARDDLKPAEQYF
>TRBD2|TRBJ2-7|16|TRBV28|medium-sized
TGTGCCAGCATCCCCCACGGGGCTAGCGGGCTATACGAGCAGTACTTC
CASIPHGASGLYEQYF
>NA|TRBJ2-3|15|TRBV27|NA
TGTGCCAGCAGCCCTTACATCGGGAGCACAGATACGCAGTATTTT
CASSPYIGSTDTQYF
>NA|TRBJ2-7|15|TRBV7-8|large
TGTGCCAGCAGCCTACATCAGGGACCTTCCTACGAGCAGTACTTC
CASSLHQGPSYEQYF
>NA|TRBJ2-6|13|TRBV9|large
TGTGCCAGCAGCGCCCGCGGCGCCAACGTCCTGACTTTC
CASSARGANVLTF
>NA|TRBJ1-1|18|TRBV3-1|NA
TGTGCCAGCAGCCAAGACCCCCTTTTGGTGGGGGTGGACACTGAAGCTTTCTTT
CASSQDPLLVGVDTEAFF
>NA|TRBJ2-1|17|TRBV24-1|large
TGTGCCACCAGTGATTTGGACGCTAGCACAAACCACAATGAGCAGTTCTTC
CATSDLDASTNHNEQFF
>NA|TRBJ1-1|14|TRBV18|NA
TGTGCCAGCTCACCACTACAGGGTTATGCTGAAGATTTCTTT
CASSPLQGYAEDFF
>NA|TRBJ1-2|16|TRBV7-9|few
TGTGCCAGCAGCACCAACCGGGTCCTAGGGGACTATGGCTACACCTTC
CASSTNRVLGDYGYTF
>NA|TRBJ2-7|13|TRBV7-6|few
TGTGCCAGCAGCTTAGCCCCCGGGGCCGAGCAGTACTTC
CASSLAPGAEQYF
>NA|TRBJ2-7|13|TRBV6-2/TRBV6-3|NA
TGTGCCAGCAGACCTATAGAGGGTTCTGAGCAGTACTTC
CASRPIEGSEQYF
>TRBD1|TRBJ2-2|16|TRBV30|large
TGTGCCTGGAGTACTTGGGACAGGGAGGCCACCGGGGAGCTGTTTTTT
CAWSTWDREATGELFF